The T cell receptor (beta chain) described here comes from a study of blood T cell repertoires in COVID-19. In the study overall: Samples taken during acute and convalescent COVID-19 were collected in the United States, Italy and Spain. Sample material is recorded as cDNA or gDNA derived from T cells, B-cell-depleted T cells, or PBMCs.

In the authors' methods: Nucleated cell counts were estimated from reference gene primer amplification. Data came from immunoSEQ multiplex PCR; TCRdb stores just in-frame clones and leaves some out. V and J calls and clone size are as listed in that table; D and trimming were resolved from the DNA. The table shows just over 150,000 clones, with less than 85% occurring only once. CDR1 is SGHNT and CDR2 is YYREEE in the germline V gene (reference sequence). Unmatched junction bases numbered 12, after V lost 4 bases and J lost 6 bases. The CDR3 totals 15 residues. The gene calls are TRBV5-4 and TRBJ2-7; 8 bases line up with TRBD2. The specimen was peripheral blood. The receptor was isolated from a human donor with acute or convalescent COVID-19. The donor label of this sample is uncertain. The DNA of the CDR3 is TGTGCCAGCAGCCCTACGCCGGGGGGGTCTAGCGAGCAGTACTTC. It is translated as CASSPTPGGSSEQYF.